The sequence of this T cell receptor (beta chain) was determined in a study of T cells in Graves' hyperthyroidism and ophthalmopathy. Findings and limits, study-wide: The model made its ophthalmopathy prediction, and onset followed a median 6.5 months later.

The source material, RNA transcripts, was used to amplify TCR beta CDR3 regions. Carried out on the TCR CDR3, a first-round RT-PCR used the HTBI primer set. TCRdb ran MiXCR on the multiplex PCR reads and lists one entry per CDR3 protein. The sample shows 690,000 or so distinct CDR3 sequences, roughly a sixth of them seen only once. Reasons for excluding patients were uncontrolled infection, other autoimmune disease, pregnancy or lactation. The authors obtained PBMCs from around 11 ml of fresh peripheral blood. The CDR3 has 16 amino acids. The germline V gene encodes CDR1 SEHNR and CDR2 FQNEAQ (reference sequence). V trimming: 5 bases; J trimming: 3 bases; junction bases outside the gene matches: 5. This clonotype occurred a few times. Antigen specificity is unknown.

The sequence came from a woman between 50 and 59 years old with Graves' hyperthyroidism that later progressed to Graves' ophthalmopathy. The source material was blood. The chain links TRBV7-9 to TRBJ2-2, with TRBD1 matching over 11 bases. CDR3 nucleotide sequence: TGTGCCAGCAGCACGGACAGGGGGCAACACACCGGGGAGCTGTTTTTT. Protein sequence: CASSTDRGQHTGELFF.